This T cell receptor (beta chain) was identified in a study of T cell changes during pregnancy in multiple sclerosis. The method was immunoSEQ multiplex PCR; TCRdb's version includes in-frame clones alone and lacks a portion of them. The sample records 55,000 to 70,000 clones, just over 90% being singletons. The V gene's germline CDR1 is SNHLY and CDR2 FYNNEI. V lost 3 bases and J lost 4, with 3 bases in between. This CDR3 has 11 amino acids. This sequence originates from a female donor with multiple sclerosis, enrolled in a pregnancy study. The V and J genes are TRBV2 and TRBJ1-2; D is unresolved. Sequenced material: peripheral blood, taken after pregnancy. The CDR3 DNA reads TGTGCCAGCAGTGACGGCTATGGCTACACCTTC. Translating gives CASSDGYGYTF.